A single sample gave rise to the 14 T cell receptor beta chains below, sequenced in a study of technical replicates of blood from a few donors. Measured with immunoSEQ multiplex PCR; TCRdb has only the in-frame clones, and not every one. The table shows about 75,000 clones, with 95% to 97% occurring only once. Sequencing used T cells isolated from PBMCs. Source of these receptors: a human donor in good health.

This clone was picked up one time. V gene TRBV19 combines with J gene TRBJ2-7; 10 bases align to TRBD1. CDR1 LNHDA and CDR2 SQIVND come from the germline V gene (reference sequence). The CDR3 consists of 14 residues. Germline trimming cut 1 base from V and 3 bases from J; bases unmatched to any gene: 0. DNA of the CDR3: TGTGCCAGTAGTATAGGGACAGGGGGCTACGAGCAGTACTTC. It is translated as CASSIGTGGYEQYF.

The genes are TRBV30 and TRBJ2-7; 8 bases map to TRBD2. The trim removed 7 bases at V and 3 bases at J, leaving 8 bases unmatched. The CDR3 loop spans 13 amino acids. CDR1 GTSNPN and CDR2 SVGIG come from the germline V gene (reference sequence). DNA of the CDR3: TGTGCCTATTCAGCGGGAGCCCGCTACGAGCAGTACTTC. Protein sequence: CAYSAGARYEQYF.

This chain connects TRBV6-6 to TRBJ1-5, with D perhaps TRBD1 (6 bases). Trimming stripped 2 bases from V and 0 bases from J, with 11 bases between. CDR3 length: 16 residues. Germline V gene sequence: CDR1 MNHNY, CDR2 SVGAGI (reference sequence). CDR3: CASSYPTGDSNQPQHF. CDR3 in DNA: TGTGCCAGCAGTTACCCGACAGGAGATAGCAATCAGCCCCAGCATTTT.

V usage is TRBV12-5 and J usage is TRBJ1-2; the D is unclear. This CDR3 has 13 residues. The germline V and J ends were trimmed by 0 bases and 7 bases, with 9 bases remaining between them. Germline V gene lookup returns CDR1 LGHNT and CDR2 FRNRAP. The CDR3 DNA follows: TGTGCTAGTGGTTTGGTACTCGCTATTGGCTACACCTTC. This encodes CASGLVLAIGYTF. The full variable domain, rest sourced from reference TRBV12-5 and TRBJ1-2, is DARVTQTPRHKVTEMGQEVTMRCQPILGHNTVFWYRQTMMQGLELLAYFRNRAPLDDSGMPKDRFSAEMPDATLATLKIQPSEPRDSAVYFCASGLVLAIGYTFGSGTRLTVV.

V usage is TRBV27 and J usage is TRBJ2-7, with D possibly matching TRBD1 (6 bases). Germline V gene data show CDR1 as MNHEY and CDR2 as SMNVEV (reference sequence). The CDR3 covers 12 residues. V was clipped by 7 bases and J by 6 bases, with 13 bases between them. As DNA, the CDR3 is TGTGCCAGCAAAATACAGGGATCCGAGCAGTACTTC. This translates into CASKIQGSEQYF.

J is TRBJ2-7 and V is TRBV27, with 10 bases matching TRBD2. CDR1 is MNHEY and CDR2 is SMNVEV in the germline V gene (reference sequence). The CDR3 is 14 residues long. V lost 5 bases, J lost 2 bases, and 3 bases stayed unmatched. The CDR3 is CASSPTSGPYEQYF. The CDR3 DNA sequence: TGTGCCAGCAGTCCGACTAGCGGGCCCTACGAGCAGTACTTC.

This chain connects TRBV2 to TRBJ2-1, with TRBD2 matching over 7 bases. Germline V gene lookup returns CDR1 SNHLY and CDR2 FYNNEI. V shed 3 bases, J shed 2 bases, and the junction held 4 bases outside the gene matches. This CDR3 is 15 amino acids long. The CDR3 DNA is TGTGCCAGCAGTGAGCGGCTAGCGGCCTACAATGAGCAGTTCTTC. Translating it yields CASSERLAAYNEQFF.

The rearrangement links TRBV9 to TRBJ2-5; TRBD1 might be the D (6 bases). CDR1 is SGDLS, CDR2 YYNGEE, per germline. The CDR3 runs to 15 residues. The V gene lost 0 bases and the J gene lost 5 bases, with 14 bases spanning the gap. The CDR3 reads CASSVAKGQWETQYF. CDR3 nucleotide sequence: TGTGCCAGCAGCGTAGCTAAGGGACAATGGGAGACCCAGTACTTC. Looking up the rest from reference TRBV9 and TRBJ2-5 gives the full variable domain: DSGVTQTPKHLITATGQRVTLRCSPRSGDLSVYWYQQSLDQGLQFLIQYYNGEERAKGNILERFSAQQFPDLHSELNLSSLELGDSALYFCASSVAKGQWETQYFGPGTRLLVL.

The gene calls are TRBV6-4 and TRBJ1-3, with D unclear. The germline V gene encodes CDR1 MRHNA and CDR2 SNTAGT. The V end was cut by 1 base, the J end by 2 bases, with 24 bases between. CDR3 length equals 20 residues. The CDR3 nucleotides read TGTGCCAGCAGTGACTTTCAAATCGGGCGGGGAATCGAGGCTGGAAACACCATATATTTT. Amino acid sequence: CASSDFQIGRGIEAGNTIYF.

The rearrangement uses TRBV11-3 and TRBJ2-7, with 9 bases that match TRBD2. Losses at the gene ends were 3 bases for V and 5 bases for J; bases not matched to a gene: 11. The germline CDR1 and CDR2 sequences are SGHNT and YENEEA. This CDR3 comprises 16 residues. The CDR3, as DNA: TGTGCCAGCAGCTTTCCTCAGGTAGCGGGAGAGGACGAGCAGTACTTC. Amino acid sequence: CASSFPQVAGEDEQYF.

V and J are TRBV10-2 and TRBJ2-2; 7 bases line up with TRBD1. Looked up from germline, CDR1 is WSHSY and CDR2 is SAAADI. Trimming removed 7 bases from V and 9 bases from J; junction bases left unmatched: 11. The CDR3 has 14 residues. The CDR3 nucleotides are TGCGCCAGCAACCGGGACAGAGAGGGCCGGGAGCTGTTTTTT. This translates into CASNRDREGRELFF.

V gene TRBV4-1 combines with J gene TRBJ2-7; D not resolved. The ends were cut back, 0 bases at V and 6 bases at J, with 12 bases in the middle. The germline V gene encodes CDR1 MGHRA and CDR2 YSYEKL. The CDR3 consists of 14 residues. The CDR3 region has the DNA TGCGCCAGCAGCCAAGAGAAGGCTAGATCCGAGCAGTACTTC. Translation gives CASSQEKARSEQYF.

CDR3 coding DNA: TGTGCCAGCAGTCCTACGCGATTGGGCACAGATACGCAGTATTTT. This encodes CASSPTRLGTDTQYF. The genes are TRBV27 and TRBJ2-3, with D hard to call. Trimming removed 5 bases from V and 1 base from J, with 13 bases in between. From germline, CDR1 is MNHEY and CDR2 SMNVEV (reference sequence). The CDR3 has 15 amino acids.

The CDR3 region has the DNA TGTGCCAGCAGTCGTACAGGGGGTAGCAATCAGCCCCAGCATTTT. This translates into CASSRTGGSNQPQHF. The chain combines TRBV6-5 with TRBJ1-5; TRBD1 matches 8 bases. The CDR3 is made up of 15 amino acids. CDR1 and CDR2 from the germline V gene are MNHEY and SVGAGI. Losses at the gene ends were 5 bases for V and 0 bases for J; bases not matched to a gene: 3.